These 15 T cell receptor beta chains share one sample of origin, sequenced in a study of shared clonotypes between healthy human individuals. Profiling relied on immunoSEQ multiplex PCR, and the TCRdb table lists in-frame clones only, not all of them. The sample yields about 490,000 clones, about 72% seen once. Source material: PBMCs. The source is a woman between 40 and 55 years old in good health. Some clones in this sample may be carry-over from other donors' samples.

In its sample, this clone was seen many times. Different DNA sequences within this sample yield the same CDR3. V usage is TRBV30 and J usage is TRBJ2-5, with D possibly being TRBD1 (5 bases). CDR1 is GTSNPN and CDR2 is SVGIG in the germline V gene (reference sequence). V was pared by 5 bases and J by 1 base, with 17 bases between. This CDR3 comprises 15 residues. CDR3 sequence: CAWGLGRVFQETQYF. CDR3 DNA sequence: TGTGCCTGGGGGTTGGGCAGGGTTTTCCAAGAGACCCAGTACTTC. Looking up the rest from reference TRBV30 and TRBJ2-5 gives the full variable domain: SQTIHQWPATLVQPVGSPLSLECTVEGTSNPNLYWYRQAAGRGLQLLFYSVGIGQISSEVPQNLSASRPQDRQFILSSKKLLLSDSGFYLCAWGLGRVFQETQYFGPGTRLLVL.

This chain joins TRBV5-4 and TRBJ2-2, with D unresolved. The germline gives CDR1 SGHNT, CDR2 YYREEE (reference sequence). The CDR3 is made up of 13 amino acids. V was cut by 4 bases and J by 1 base, with 5 bases left in between. CDR3 DNA sequence: TGTGCCAGCAGCCAACAGAACACCGGGGAGCTGTTTTTT. Amino acids: CASSQQNTGELFF.

This chain connects TRBV19 to TRBJ1-1; D unresolved. CDR1 is LNHDA and CDR2 is SQIVND in the germline V gene (reference sequence). This CDR3 is built from 10 residues. The CDR3 here is CASWDTEAFF. The CDR3 coding sequence is TGTGCAAGTTGGGACACTGAAGCTTTCTTT.

This rearrangement joins TRBV18 to TRBJ2-7, with D maybe TRBD2 (6 bases). CDR3 size: 15 residues. Germline CDR1 KGHSH, CDR2 LQKENI. V was clipped by 2 bases and J by 2 bases, with 13 bases between them. The CDR3 DNA follows: TGTGCCAGCTCACCAGCCATGGGAGGTACCTACGAGCAGTACTTC. Residues: CASSPAMGGTYEQYF.

The J gene is TRBJ2-5, the V gene TRBV10-3; D uncertain. CDR3 length equals 12 residues. Trimming took 3 bases from V and 2 from J, leaving 4 bases between them. Germline values: CDR1 ENHRY, CDR2 SYGVKD. CDR3 protein: CAISEVQETQYF. CDR3 in DNA: TGTGCCATCAGTGAAGTACAAGAGACCCAGTACTTC.

This clone was picked up a small number of times. The DNA for the CDR3 is TGCGCCAGCAGCCCAGGGACAGCACGGACCCAAGAGACCCAGTACTTC. Its protein is CASSPGTARTQETQYF. This chain joins TRBV5-1 and TRBJ2-5, with 7 bases lining up with TRBD1. CDR1 is SGHRS, CDR2 YFSETQ, per germline. Trimming took 4 bases from V and 1 from J; bases not matched to a gene: 10. This CDR3 has 16 residues.

The chain couples TRBV5-1 to TRBJ2-1; tentative D call: TRBD1 (5 bases). Trimming took off 4 bases at V and 4 bases at J, with 12 bases between the two ends. CDR1 is SGHRS, CDR2 YFSETQ, per germline. The CDR3 is 14 residues long. The CDR3 coding sequence is TGCGCCAGCAGCAGGGGCGTACGGTACAATGAGCAGTTCTTC. Translating gives CASSRGVRYNEQFF.

The chain has TRBV27 and TRBJ2-7; 10 bases align to TRBD1. The CDR3 contains 15 residues. The V gene's germline CDR1 is MNHEY and CDR2 SMNVEV (reference sequence). Trimming cost V 5 bases and J 0 bases; bases outside gene matches: 4. CDR3 nucleotides: TGTGCCAGCAGTGCGGGGACAGGGGTCTCCTACGAGCAGTACTTC. Protein sequence: CASSAGTGVSYEQYF.

The V and J genes are TRBV5-4 and TRBJ2-7, with 9 bases fitting TRBD1. Germline assignment: CDR1 SGHNT and CDR2 YYREEE (reference sequence). The junction had 7 bases not matched to a gene; V was cut back by 0 bases and J by 9 bases. The length of the CDR3 is 14 residues. The chain's CDR3 is CASSLEQGALGQYF. The CDR3 region has the DNA TGTGCCAGCAGCTTGGAACAGGGGGCTCTCGGGCAGTACTTC.

This clone appeared once. This sequence joins TRBV5-1 and TRBJ2-3; D not resolved. This CDR3 spans 14 amino acids. CDR1 is SGHRS and CDR2 is YFSETQ in the germline V gene. V lost 0 bases and J lost 4, with 9 bases in between. For the CDR3, the DNA is TGCGCCAGCAGCTTGGGGTTAGAGGCAGATACGCAGTATTTT. Its protein is CASSLGLEADTQYF.

The chain carries TRBV5-1 and TRBJ2-1, with 8 bases identical to TRBD2. The germline CDR1 and CDR2 sequences are SGHRS and YFSETQ. The CDR3 is 16 amino acids. With V trimmed by 0 bases and J by 5 bases, 7 bases remained unmatched. DNA of the CDR3: TGCGCCAGCAGCTTGGCGAAGCGGGAGCTAGACAATGAGCAGTTCTTC. This gives the protein CASSLAKRELDNEQFF.

The gene calls are TRBV14 and TRBJ1-2; unclear D gene. V was pared by 4 bases and J by 4 bases, with 10 bases between. The CDR3 covers 13 residues. CDR1 and CDR2 (germline): SGHDN, FVKESK. The CDR3, as DNA: TGTGCCAGCAGCCCAGCGGGCCGCTATGGCTACACCTTC. This translates into CASSPAGRYGYTF.

This clone was picked up many times. The gene calls are TRBV28 and TRBJ2-5, with 13 bases matching TRBD2. Germline V gives CDR1 MDHEN, CDR2 SYDVKM. CDR3 length equals 18 residues. V was clipped by 7 bases and J by 2 bases; unmatched bases: 13. Written as DNA, the CDR3 is TGTGCCAGCAACCCCAAAGGGACTAGCGGGACTTGGCAAGAGACCCAGTACTTC. This encodes CASNPKGTSGTWQETQYF.

The chain recombines TRBV11-2 with TRBJ2-7, with D possibly TRBD1 on 5 matching bases. Germline CDR1 SGHAT, CDR2 FQNNGV. Trimming removed 6 bases at V and 5 bases at J, with 14 bases between. The CDR3 loop spans 13 amino acids. This CDR3 is CASRLVRVDEQYF. The DNA of the CDR3 is TGTGCCAGCAGGCTAGTCAGGGTTGACGAGCAGTACTTC.

This clone was picked up one time. This sequence joins TRBV2 and TRBJ2-7; D may correspond to TRBD1 or TRBD2 (5 bases each). This CDR3 contains 15 residues. Germline CDR1 reads SNHLY; CDR2 reads FYNNEI. V lost 8 bases and J 0 bases, leaving 17 bases between the germline ends. The CDR3 DNA is TGTGCCAGCGGCTACCGGGACGGAAGCTCCTACGAGCAGTACTTC. It specifies CASGYRDGSSYEQYF.